This is a list of T cell receptor beta chains from one sample in a study of CD8 T cells in Susac syndrome. TCRdb re-analysed the immunoSEQ multiplex PCR reads in MiXCR, keeping a single row per CDR3 protein. This sample has more than 150,000 distinct CDR3 sequences; roughly 96% occur once, and the top ten carry 0.16%. The sample taken for sequencing was CD4+ T cells from PBMCs. The receptors originated from a human donor with Susac syndrome. CDR3s include the opening cysteine and the closing phenylalanine or tryptophan. The order of the fields is CDR3 DNA, CDR3 protein, J gene, V gene, D gene, CDR3 length, clone size. A D gene is named only where the DNA matches it firmly. A row's size may be missing; if present it is once, few, many or a size class.

CDR3nt: TGTGCCACCAGCAGACTAGCGTCCTACGAGCAGTACTTC
CDR3aa: CATSRLASYEQYF
j_gene: TRBJ2-7
v_gene: TRBV15
d_gene: NA
len: 13
abundance: NA

CDR3nt: TGCAGCGTTAAAGGGTCAGATACGCAGTATTTT
CDR3aa: CSVKGSDTQYF
j_gene: TRBJ2-3
v_gene: TRBV29-1
d_gene: NA
len: 11
abundance: NA

CDR3nt: TGCGCCAGCAGCCTGGGGATTCCGGGGGCCCTAGAGACCCAGTACTTC
CDR3aa: CASSLGIPGALETQYF
j_gene: TRBJ2-5
v_gene: TRBV5-1
d_gene: NA
len: 16
abundance: NA

CDR3nt: TGCAGCGTTGACAGGGGGAACTATGGCTACACCTTC
CDR3aa: CSVDRGNYGYTF
j_gene: TRBJ1-2
v_gene: TRBV29-1
d_gene: TRBD1
len: 12
abundance: NA

CDR3nt: TGTGCCAGCAGTCGGGACAGGGGCACTGAAGCTTTCTTT
CDR3aa: CASSRDRGTEAFF
j_gene: TRBJ1-1
v_gene: TRBV7-9
d_gene: TRBD1
len: 13
abundance: NA

CDR3nt: TGTGCCAGTACCCTCGCTGGGGCCAACGTCCTGACTTTC
CDR3aa: CASTLAGANVLTF
j_gene: TRBJ2-6
v_gene: TRBV19
d_gene: NA
len: 13
abundance: NA

CDR3nt: TGCAGCGTTGAAGATAGGGACAGGAGCACAGATACGCAGTATTTT
CDR3aa: CSVEDRDRSTDTQYF
j_gene: TRBJ2-3
v_gene: TRBV29-1
d_gene: TRBD1
len: 15
abundance: NA

CDR3nt: TGTGCCAGCAGCCGGGGGTACGGGGATTCACCCCTCCACTTT
CDR3aa: CASSRGYGDSPLHF
j_gene: TRBJ1-6
v_gene: TRBV9
d_gene: NA
len: 14
abundance: NA

CDR3nt: TGTGCCACCCAAAGGGACACCAACACCGGGGAGCTGTTTTTT
CDR3aa: CATQRDTNTGELFF
j_gene: TRBJ2-2
v_gene: TRBV6-4
d_gene: NA
len: 14
abundance: NA

CDR3nt: TGTGCCAGCAGTTACTCCGACAGGTTCGACAATGAGCAGTTCTTC
CDR3aa: CASSYSDRFDNEQFF
j_gene: TRBJ2-1
v_gene: TRBV6-6
d_gene: NA
len: 15
abundance: NA

CDR3nt: TGCGCCAGCAGCTTGTCCGACGGAAGGTATGGCTACACCTTC
CDR3aa: CASSLSDGRYGYTF
j_gene: TRBJ1-2
v_gene: TRBV5-1
d_gene: NA
len: 14
abundance: NA

CDR3nt: TGTGCCAGCAGCGTAGCGGGCCACGAGCAGTACTTC
CDR3aa: CASSVAGHEQYF
j_gene: TRBJ2-7
v_gene: TRBV9
d_gene: NA
len: 12
abundance: NA

CDR3nt: TGCAGTGCTAGGGGACAGGGGGTCGGGGAGCTGTTTTTT
CDR3aa: CSARGQGVGELFF
j_gene: TRBJ2-2
v_gene: TRBV20-1
d_gene: TRBD1
len: 13
abundance: once

CDR3nt: TGTGCCAGCAGCTTAGCGGGGACTAGCGGTAGCACAGATACGCAGTATTTT
CDR3aa: CASSLAGTSGSTDTQYF
j_gene: TRBJ2-3
v_gene: TRBV7-2
d_gene: TRBD2
len: 17
abundance: NA

CDR3nt: TGTGCCAGCAGTCCTCAGGGGGTCGCTGAAGCTTTCTTT
CDR3aa: CASSPQGVAEAFF
j_gene: TRBJ1-1
v_gene: TRBV28
d_gene: TRBD1
len: 13
abundance: NA

CDR3nt: TGTGCCACCAGCAGAGTAGGTGGCTCCTACGAGCAGTACTTC
CDR3aa: CATSRVGGSYEQYF
j_gene: TRBJ2-7
v_gene: TRBV15
d_gene: NA
len: 14
abundance: NA

CDR3nt: TGTGCCAGTAGTCCCGGGACAACTTTTGCAACTAATGAAAAACTGTTTTTT
CDR3aa: CASSPGTTFATNEKLFF
j_gene: TRBJ1-4
v_gene: TRBV19
d_gene: NA
len: 17
abundance: once

CDR3nt: TGTGCCAGCAGCGCCGGGACTAGCACAGATACGCAGTATTTT
CDR3aa: CASSAGTSTDTQYF
j_gene: TRBJ2-3
v_gene: TRBV27
d_gene: NA
len: 14
abundance: NA

CDR3nt: TGTGCCAGCAGTTCCGGGATCTCGGCCAATGAGCAGTTCTTC
CDR3aa: CASSSGISANEQFF
j_gene: TRBJ2-1
v_gene: TRBV12-3/TRBV12-4
d_gene: NA
len: 14
abundance: once

CDR3nt: TGTGCCACCAGCAGATCCGAAGCGGGGGGGCAAGAGACCCAGTACTTC
CDR3aa: CATSRSEAGGQETQYF
j_gene: TRBJ2-5
v_gene: TRBV15
d_gene: TRBD2
len: 16
abundance: NA

CDR3nt: TGTGCCAGCAGCCAGGGACAGGGGGCACGCCAGCCCCAGCATTTT
CDR3aa: CASSQGQGARQPQHF
j_gene: TRBJ1-5
v_gene: TRBV12-3/TRBV12-4
d_gene: TRBD1
len: 15
abundance: NA

CDR3nt: TGCAGCGCGGCGGACGCCCTCTATGGCTACACCTTC
CDR3aa: CSAADALYGYTF
j_gene: TRBJ1-2
v_gene: TRBV29-1
d_gene: NA
len: 12
abundance: NA

CDR3nt: TGTGCCAGCAGCCCCCTCGGTGCCACAGGGGGCGGCTACGAGCAGTACTTC
CDR3aa: CASSPLGATGGGYEQYF
j_gene: TRBJ2-7
v_gene: TRBV7-9
d_gene: TRBD1
len: 17
abundance: NA

CDR3nt: TGTGCCAGCAGTGGGGACAGGGTTTCCTACGAGCAGTACTTC
CDR3aa: CASSGDRVSYEQYF
j_gene: TRBJ2-7
v_gene: TRBV2
d_gene: TRBD1
len: 14
abundance: few

CDR3nt: TGTGCCAGCAGTTTCCCGGGTAGGGAAAAACTGTTTTTT
CDR3aa: CASSFPGREKLFF
j_gene: TRBJ1-4
v_gene: TRBV12-3/TRBV12-4
d_gene: NA
len: 13
abundance: NA

CDR3nt: TGTGCCAGCAGTCACGGGAGGCCAGATACGCAGTATTTT
CDR3aa: CASSHGRPDTQYF
j_gene: TRBJ2-3
v_gene: TRBV5-4
d_gene: TRBD2
len: 13
abundance: NA

CDR3nt: TGTGCCAGCAGCCAACAGACTAGCGGGACCCAGTACTTC
CDR3aa: CASSQQTSGTQYF
j_gene: TRBJ2-5
v_gene: TRBV14
d_gene: TRBD2
len: 13
abundance: NA

CDR3nt: TGTGCCAGCAGCCCACCTCTAGCGGGGGCCCCGGATACGCAGTATTTT
CDR3aa: CASSPPLAGAPDTQYF
j_gene: TRBJ2-3
v_gene: TRBV9
d_gene: TRBD2
len: 16
abundance: once

CDR3nt: TGCAGTGCTAGTGAGGCAGTGAGGGACGAGCAGTACTTC
CDR3aa: CSASEAVRDEQYF
j_gene: TRBJ2-7
v_gene: TRBV20-1
d_gene: NA
len: 13
abundance: NA

CDR3nt: TGCAGCGCGGAAATCCTAGCGGGGGGCGCAGATACGCAGTATTTT
CDR3aa: CSAEILAGGADTQYF
j_gene: TRBJ2-3
v_gene: TRBV29-1
d_gene: TRBD2
len: 15
abundance: NA

CDR3nt: TGTGCCAGCCCCACCGGGGGCAGGGAGACCCAGTACTTC
CDR3aa: CASPTGGRETQYF
j_gene: TRBJ2-5
v_gene: TRBV6-4
d_gene: NA
len: 13
abundance: once

CDR3nt: TGCGCCAGCAGCCGTGGAGCCGGGGACTTTCAGGAGACCCAGTACTTC
CDR3aa: CASSRGAGDFQETQYF
j_gene: TRBJ2-5
v_gene: TRBV4-1
d_gene: NA
len: 16
abundance: NA

CDR3nt: TGTGCCAGCAGCTTACCCGGGGGGAGCACAGATACGCAGTATTTT
CDR3aa: CASSLPGGSTDTQYF
j_gene: TRBJ2-3
v_gene: TRBV7-9
d_gene: TRBD2
len: 15
abundance: NA

CDR3nt: TGCAGCGTTGCGGAAAGAATGTTTGAGCAGTTCTTC
CDR3aa: CSVAERMFEQFF
j_gene: TRBJ2-1
v_gene: TRBV29-1
d_gene: NA
len: 12
abundance: NA

CDR3nt: TGCAGCGCGGCGGGACTCGCGAACACTGAAGCTTTCTTT
CDR3aa: CSAAGLANTEAFF
j_gene: TRBJ1-1
v_gene: TRBV29-1
d_gene: NA
len: 13
abundance: NA

CDR3nt: TGTGCCAGCAGCCAAGATCTAGCGGGGGGCAATGAGCAGTTCTTC
CDR3aa: CASSQDLAGGNEQFF
j_gene: TRBJ2-1
v_gene: TRBV4-2
d_gene: TRBD2
len: 15
abundance: NA

CDR3nt: TGCAGTGCTAGACGGTCAGGGGCGGGCTACACTGAAGCTTTCTTT
CDR3aa: CSARRSGAGYTEAFF
j_gene: TRBJ1-1
v_gene: TRBV20-1
d_gene: NA
len: 15
abundance: NA

CDR3nt: TGTGCCAGCAGTTACGGCTATGGCTACACCTTC
CDR3aa: CASSYGYGYTF
j_gene: TRBJ1-2
v_gene: TRBV6-2/TRBV6-3
d_gene: NA
len: 11
abundance: NA

CDR3nt: TGTGCCAGCAGTTGGACAGTGGGAGAGCAGTACTTC
CDR3aa: CASSWTVGEQYF
j_gene: TRBJ2-7
v_gene: TRBV12-3/TRBV12-4
d_gene: NA
len: 12
abundance: NA

CDR3nt: TGCAGCGTTGATAACAGGGCGGACAATGAGCAGTTCTTC
CDR3aa: CSVDNRADNEQFF
j_gene: TRBJ2-1
v_gene: TRBV29-1
d_gene: NA
len: 13
abundance: NA

CDR3nt: TGTGCCAGCAGCTTAGTCTGGCAGGCCGGAAGGGGCTACACCTTC
CDR3aa: CASSLVWQAGRGYTF
j_gene: TRBJ1-2
v_gene: TRBV7-2
d_gene: NA
len: 15
abundance: once

CDR3nt: TGCAGTGCTGGAGGTGGGGGGAACTATGGCTACACCTTC
CDR3aa: CSAGGGGNYGYTF
j_gene: TRBJ1-2
v_gene: TRBV20-1
d_gene: NA
len: 13
abundance: NA

CDR3nt: TGTGCCAGTAGTGTTCCACAGGGTCAGCCCCAGCATTTT
CDR3aa: CASSVPQGQPQHF
j_gene: TRBJ1-5
v_gene: TRBV19
d_gene: NA
len: 13
abundance: NA

CDR3nt: TGTGCCAGCAGCTTACACACAGATACGCAGTATTTT
CDR3aa: CASSLHTDTQYF
j_gene: TRBJ2-3
v_gene: TRBV7-2
d_gene: NA
len: 12
abundance: NA

CDR3nt: TGTGCCAGCAGCTGGGACAGGAAAACTGAAGCTTTCTTT
CDR3aa: CASSWDRKTEAFF
j_gene: TRBJ1-1
v_gene: TRBV7-2
d_gene: TRBD1
len: 13
abundance: NA

CDR3nt: TGTGCCAGCAGCTTACTTACCCTCACTCCAACGCAGTATTTT
CDR3aa: CASSLLTLTPTQYF
j_gene: TRBJ2-3
v_gene: TRBV5-4
d_gene: NA
len: 14
abundance: NA

CDR3nt: TGTGCCAGCAGCTTAGATCAGTCCCGTTACACTGAAGCTTTCTTT
CDR3aa: CASSLDQSRYTEAFF
j_gene: TRBJ1-1
v_gene: TRBV13
d_gene: NA
len: 15
abundance: NA

CDR3nt: TGTGCCAGCAGCTTATGGGGGGACTATGGCTACACCTTC
CDR3aa: CASSLWGDYGYTF
j_gene: TRBJ1-2
v_gene: TRBV5-6
d_gene: NA
len: 13
abundance: once

CDR3nt: TGTGCCAGCAGTTTTGGGGGACCCGCGAACACCGGGGAGCTGTTTTTT
CDR3aa: CASSFGGPANTGELFF
j_gene: TRBJ2-2
v_gene: TRBV12-3/TRBV12-4
d_gene: NA
len: 16
abundance: NA

CDR3nt: TGCGCCAGCAGCTGGGCAGGGGAAAGCACAGATACGCAGTATTTT
CDR3aa: CASSWAGESTDTQYF
j_gene: TRBJ2-3
v_gene: TRBV5-1
d_gene: NA
len: 15
abundance: NA

CDR3nt: TGTGCCAGTAGTGCCCAGGTCTGGGAGCAGTTCTTC
CDR3aa: CASSAQVWEQFF
j_gene: TRBJ2-1
v_gene: TRBV19
d_gene: NA
len: 12
abundance: NA

CDR3nt: TGCAGCGTCATAGGCACCGGGGAGCTGTTTTTT
CDR3aa: CSVIGTGELFF
j_gene: TRBJ2-2
v_gene: TRBV29-1
d_gene: NA
len: 11
abundance: NA

CDR3nt: TGTGCCAGCAGTGCGGGACTAGCGGGGGCCTCAGAGACCCAGTACTTC
CDR3aa: CASSAGLAGASETQYF
j_gene: TRBJ2-5
v_gene: TRBV2
d_gene: TRBD2
len: 16
abundance: NA

CDR3nt: TGCGCCAGCAGCTTGAACGGGGGGGCTGAATGGGAGACCCAGTACTTC
CDR3aa: CASSLNGGAEWETQYF
j_gene: TRBJ2-5
v_gene: TRBV5-1
d_gene: TRBD2
len: 16
abundance: NA